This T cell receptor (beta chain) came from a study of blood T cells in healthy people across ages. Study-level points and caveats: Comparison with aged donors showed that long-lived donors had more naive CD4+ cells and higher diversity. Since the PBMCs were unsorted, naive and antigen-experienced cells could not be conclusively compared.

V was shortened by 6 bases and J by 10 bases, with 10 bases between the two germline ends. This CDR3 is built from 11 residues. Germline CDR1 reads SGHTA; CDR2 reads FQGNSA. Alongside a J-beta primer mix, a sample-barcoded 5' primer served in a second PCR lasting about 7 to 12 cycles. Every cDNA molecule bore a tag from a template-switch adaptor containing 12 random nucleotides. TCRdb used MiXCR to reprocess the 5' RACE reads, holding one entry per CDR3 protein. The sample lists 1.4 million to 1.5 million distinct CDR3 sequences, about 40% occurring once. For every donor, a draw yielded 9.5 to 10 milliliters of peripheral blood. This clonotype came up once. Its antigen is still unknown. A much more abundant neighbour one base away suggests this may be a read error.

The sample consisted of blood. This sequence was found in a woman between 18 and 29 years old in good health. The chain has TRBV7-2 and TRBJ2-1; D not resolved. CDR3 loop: CASRPSREQFF. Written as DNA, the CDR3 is TGTGCCAGCAGGCCTAGTCGCGAGCAGTTCTTC.